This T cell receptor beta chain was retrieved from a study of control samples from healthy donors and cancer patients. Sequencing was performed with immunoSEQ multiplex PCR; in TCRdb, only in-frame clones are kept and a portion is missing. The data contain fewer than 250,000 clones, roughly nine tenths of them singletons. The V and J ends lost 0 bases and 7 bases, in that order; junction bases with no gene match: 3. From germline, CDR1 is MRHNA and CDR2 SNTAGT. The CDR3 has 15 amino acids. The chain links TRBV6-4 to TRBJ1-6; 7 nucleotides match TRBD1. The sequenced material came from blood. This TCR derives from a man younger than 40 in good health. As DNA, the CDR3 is TGTGCCAGCAGTGACTCGGAAGGGGGCAATTCACCCCTCCACTTT. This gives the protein CASSDSEGGNSPLHF.